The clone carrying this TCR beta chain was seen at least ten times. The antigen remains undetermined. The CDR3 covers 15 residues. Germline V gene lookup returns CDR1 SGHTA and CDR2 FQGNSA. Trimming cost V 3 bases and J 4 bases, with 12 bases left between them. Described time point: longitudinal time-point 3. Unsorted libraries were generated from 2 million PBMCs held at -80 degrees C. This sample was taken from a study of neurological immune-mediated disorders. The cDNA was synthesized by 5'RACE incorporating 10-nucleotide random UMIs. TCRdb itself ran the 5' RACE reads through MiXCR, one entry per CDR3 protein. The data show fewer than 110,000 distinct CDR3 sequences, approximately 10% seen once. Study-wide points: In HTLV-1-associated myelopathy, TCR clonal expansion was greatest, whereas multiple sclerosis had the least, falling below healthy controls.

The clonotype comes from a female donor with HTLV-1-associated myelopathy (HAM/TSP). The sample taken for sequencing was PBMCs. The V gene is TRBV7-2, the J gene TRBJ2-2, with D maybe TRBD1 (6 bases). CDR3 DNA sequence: TGTGCCAGCAGCTTCACAGGGTTATCCACCGGGGAGCTGTTTTTT. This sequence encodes CASSFTGLSTGELFF.